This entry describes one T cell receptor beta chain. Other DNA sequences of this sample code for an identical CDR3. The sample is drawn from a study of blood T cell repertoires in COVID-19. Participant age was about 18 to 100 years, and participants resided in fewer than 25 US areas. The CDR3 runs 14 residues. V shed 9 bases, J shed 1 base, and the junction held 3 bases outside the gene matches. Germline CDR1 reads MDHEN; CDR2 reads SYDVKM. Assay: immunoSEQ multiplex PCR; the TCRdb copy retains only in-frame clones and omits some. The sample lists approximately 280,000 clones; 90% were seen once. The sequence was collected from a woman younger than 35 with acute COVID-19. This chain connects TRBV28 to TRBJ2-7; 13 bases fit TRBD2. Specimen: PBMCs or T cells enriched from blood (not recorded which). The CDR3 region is CASSLAGGSYEQYF. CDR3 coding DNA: TGTGCCAGTTCACTAGCGGGAGGGTCCTACGAGCAGTACTTC.